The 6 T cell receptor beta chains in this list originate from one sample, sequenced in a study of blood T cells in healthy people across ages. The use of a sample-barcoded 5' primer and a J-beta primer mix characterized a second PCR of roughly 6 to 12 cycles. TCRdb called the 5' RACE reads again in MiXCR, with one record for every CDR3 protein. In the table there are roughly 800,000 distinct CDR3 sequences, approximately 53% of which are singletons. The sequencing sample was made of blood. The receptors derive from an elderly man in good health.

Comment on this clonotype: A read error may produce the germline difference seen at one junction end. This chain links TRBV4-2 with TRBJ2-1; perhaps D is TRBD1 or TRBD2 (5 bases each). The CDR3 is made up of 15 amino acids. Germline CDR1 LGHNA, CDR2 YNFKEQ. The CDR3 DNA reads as TGTGCCAGCAGCCGAAGGGACCCCTCCTACAATGAGCGGTTCTTC. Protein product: CASSRRDPSYNERFF.

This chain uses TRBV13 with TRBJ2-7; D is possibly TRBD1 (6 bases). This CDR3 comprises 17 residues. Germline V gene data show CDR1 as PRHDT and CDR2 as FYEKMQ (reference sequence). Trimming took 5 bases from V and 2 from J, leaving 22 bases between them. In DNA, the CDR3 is TGTGCCAGCAGCACCTCCGACGGACAGTGGCCCCCCTACGAGCAGTACTTC. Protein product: CASSTSDGQWPPYEQYF. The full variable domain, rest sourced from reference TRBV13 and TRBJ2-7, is AAGVIQSPRHLIKEKRETATLKCYPIPRHDTVYWYQQGPGQDPQFLISFYEKMQSDKGSIPDRFSAQQFSDYHSELNMSSLELGDSALYFCASSTSDGQWPPYEQYFGPGTRLTVT.

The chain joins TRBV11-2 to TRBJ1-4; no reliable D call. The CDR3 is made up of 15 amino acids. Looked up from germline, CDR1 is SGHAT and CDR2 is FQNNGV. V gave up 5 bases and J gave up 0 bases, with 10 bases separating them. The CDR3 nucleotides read TGTGCCAGCAGCCCTAGAGGTTCAACTAATGAAAAACTGTTTTTT. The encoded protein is CASSPRGSTNEKLFF.

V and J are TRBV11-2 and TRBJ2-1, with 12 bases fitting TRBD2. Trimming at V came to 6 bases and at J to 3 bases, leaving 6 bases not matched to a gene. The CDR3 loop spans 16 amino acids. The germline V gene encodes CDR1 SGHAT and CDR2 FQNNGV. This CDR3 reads CASRRPSGRDYNEQFF. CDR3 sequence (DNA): TGTGCCAGCAGACGACCTAGCGGGAGGGACTACAATGAGCAGTTCTTC.

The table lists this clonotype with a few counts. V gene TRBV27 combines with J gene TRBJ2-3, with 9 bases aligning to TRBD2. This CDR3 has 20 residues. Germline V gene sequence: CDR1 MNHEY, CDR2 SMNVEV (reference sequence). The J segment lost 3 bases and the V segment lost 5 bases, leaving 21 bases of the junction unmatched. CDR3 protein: CASSLRSSSLSGSGTDTQYF. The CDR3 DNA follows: TGTGCCAGCAGTCTGCGTAGTAGTAGCCTTAGCGGGAGCGGAACAGATACGCAGTATTTT.

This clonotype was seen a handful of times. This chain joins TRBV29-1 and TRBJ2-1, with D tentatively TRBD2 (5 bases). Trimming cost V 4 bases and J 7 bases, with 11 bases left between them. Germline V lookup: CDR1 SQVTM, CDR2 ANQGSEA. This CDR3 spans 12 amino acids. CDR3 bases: TGCAGCGTTGTCGGGGTGGGAAATGAGCAGTTCTTC. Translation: CSVVGVGNEQFF.